This entry is about one T cell receptor (beta chain). The V gene's germline CDR1 is SGHKS and CDR2 YYEKEE (reference sequence). CDR3 length: 15 amino acids. The junction had 6 bases not matched to a gene; V was cut back by 4 bases and J by 2 bases. These data belong to a study of control samples from healthy donors and cancer patients. TCRdb's copy holds only in-frame clones and misses some; the assay was immunoSEQ multiplex PCR. The sample carries about 140,000 clones, roughly 90% recorded once. Sequenced input: blood. J is TRBJ2-7 and V is TRBV5-5; 10 positions match TRBD1. The clonotype was recovered from a young man in good health. CDR3: CASSLEGQGTYEQYF. The CDR3 DNA reads as TGTGCCAGCAGCCTAGAGGGACAGGGGACCTACGAGCAGTACTTC.